Presented here are 10 T cell receptor beta chains from one specimen sequenced in a study of blood T cell repertoires in COVID-19. Sequencing used immunoSEQ multiplex PCR; TCRdb keeps in-frame clones, though not all of them. This sample has about 270,000 clones; 88% occur once, and the top ten carry 2.5% to 3.5%. The sequenced sample consisted of PBMCs or T cells enriched from blood (not recorded which). The receptors derive from a woman in her 50s who had recovered from COVID-19.

This chain connects TRBV19 to TRBJ1-2; weak D call: TRBD1 (5 bases). Per the germline V gene, CDR1 is LNHDA and CDR2 is SQIVND (reference sequence). Trimming took off 5 bases at V and 3 bases at J, with 10 bases between the two ends. The CDR3 runs to 13 residues. The CDR3 reads CASSLRGDYGYTF. CDR3 nucleotide sequence: TGTGCCAGTAGTCTCCGGGGGGACTATGGCTACACCTTC.

This sequence joins TRBV14 and TRBJ2-7; D unclear. This CDR3 region has 14 residues. Germline values: CDR1 SGHDN, CDR2 FVKESK. With 0 bases removed from V and 3 bases from J, the gap between germline ends came to 9 bases. The DNA of the CDR3 is TGTGCCAGCAGCCAAGAATTCGCCGGCTACGAGCAGTACTTC. Translating gives CASSQEFAGYEQYF.

The chain carries TRBV5-4 and TRBJ2-3, with TRBD2 matching 7 bases. With V trimmed by 4 bases and J by 2 bases, 10 bases remained unmatched. The CDR3 runs to 16 residues. The V gene's germline CDR1 is SGHNT and CDR2 YYREEE (reference sequence). The DNA of the CDR3 is TGTGCCAGCAGCATTAAGGTGGGAGGGGTCACAGATACGCAGTATTTT. Encoded protein: CASSIKVGGVTDTQYF.

The gene calls are TRBV7-2 and TRBJ2-3; no reliable D call. The CDR3 runs 14 residues. V was pared by 5 bases and J by 0 bases, with 9 bases between. CDR1 and CDR2 (germline): SGHTA, FQGNSA. The CDR3 here is CASSPGQSTDTQYF. In nucleotides, the CDR3 is TGTGCCAGCAGCCCGGGTCAAAGCACAGATACGCAGTATTTT.

This clone occurred a few times. The V call is TRBV4-3, the J call TRBJ2-5, with D possibly matching TRBD1 (5 bases). Trimming took off 4 bases at V and 5 bases at J, with 26 bases between the two ends. Germline V gene sequence: CDR1 LGHNA, CDR2 YSLEER. The CDR3 has 18 amino acids. The CDR3 here is CASSPRTTASSFLETQYF. The CDR3, as DNA: TGCGCCAGCAGCCCTCGGACAACGGCGTCTTCCTTTTTGGAGACCCAGTACTTC.

This clone was counted between two and nine times. The sample carries other DNA sequences with the same CDR3. V usage is TRBV7-9 and J usage is TRBJ2-7, with D uncertain. Germline V gene lookup returns CDR1 SEHNR and CDR2 FQNEAQ (reference sequence). CDR3 length equals 11 residues. V was cut by 3 bases and J by 4 bases, with 4 bases left in between. The CDR3 DNA sequence: TGTGCCAGCAGCTTGTCATACGAGCAGTACTTC. It is translated as CASSLSYEQYF.

The V call is TRBV5-6, the J call TRBJ2-5; a weak D match, TRBD1 (5 bases). The V gene lost 0 bases and the J gene lost 2 bases, with 14 bases spanning the gap. The CDR3 is 16 residues long. CDR1 is SGHDT and CDR2 is YYEEEE in the germline V gene. The CDR3 coding sequence is TGTGCCAGCAGCTTGGGGGGCCTATCGACACAAGAGACCCAGTACTTC. This codes for CASSLGGLSTQETQYF.

V usage is TRBV5-1 and J usage is TRBJ1-1; D gene uncertain. Germline loops: CDR1 SGHRS, CDR2 YFSETQ. This CDR3 is 17 amino acids long. V shed 0 bases and J shed 1 base, with 16 bases lying between them. The CDR3 loop reads CASSLVPNDGWNTEAFF. DNA of the CDR3: TGCGCCAGCAGCTTGGTCCCCAACGACGGGTGGAACACTGAAGCTTTCTTT.

The J gene is TRBJ1-5, the V gene TRBV18, with D perhaps TRBD1 (6 bases). The germline V gene encodes CDR1 KGHSH and CDR2 LQKENI. Trimming took 1 base from V and 7 from J, leaving 11 bases between them. The length of the CDR3 is 14 residues. The CDR3, as DNA: TGTGCCAGCTCACCACAGAGGGGGGGACAGCCCCAGCATTTT. Translating it yields CASSPQRGGQPQHF.

The table lists this clone with a few counts. The genes are TRBV18 and TRBJ2-1, with 16 bases aligning to TRBD2. This CDR3 is built from 17 residues. The germline gives CDR1 KGHSH, CDR2 LQKENI. J was trimmed by 7 bases and V by 3 bases; bases with no gene match: 6. CDR3 region: CASSPPGLAGGGNEQFF. CDR3 DNA: TGTGCCAGCTCACCTCCGGGACTAGCGGGAGGGGGAAATGAGCAGTTCTTC.